What follows are 27 T cell receptor beta chains derived from one specimen sequenced in a study of siplizumab effects on memory and regulatory T cells. Data came from immunoSEQ multiplex PCR; TCRdb stores just in-frame clones and leaves some out. Of some 110,000 clones in the sample, approximately 94% were seen once. Specimen: non-Treg CD4+ T cells sorted from blood. The receptor set was obtained from a human donor in good health.

V gene TRBV5-3 combines with J gene TRBJ2-7; no clear D. TRBV5-3 is classed as an ORF, of uncertain function. Trimming removed 8 bases at V and 7 bases at J, with 13 bases between. The CDR3 length is 11 residues. The CDR3, as DNA: TGTGCCAGCAGCATGAGTGGAGAGCAGTACTTC. This codes for CASSMSGEQYF.

This chain connects TRBV18 to TRBJ1-1; a weak D match, TRBD1 (5 bases). The CDR3 is 14 amino acids. Germline-derived CDR1 and CDR2 are KGHSH and LQKENI. The V gene lost 7 bases and the J gene lost 11 bases, with 23 bases spanning the gap. CDR3 in DNA: TGTGCCAGCTACCCCTCGGAGGGTACGGGGGAGGCTTTCTTT. Its translation is CASYPSEGTGEAFF.

This sequence joins TRBV2 and TRBJ1-2; 10 nucleotides agree with TRBD1. Germline V gene lookup returns CDR1 SNHLY and CDR2 FYNNEI. The CDR3 spans 16 residues. Germline trimming cut 10 bases from V and 5 bases from J; bases unmatched to any gene: 16. In DNA form, the CDR3 reads TGTGCCACCTTTAATAGAGGACAGGGGGAATGGTATGGCTACACCTTC. Its translation: CATFNRGQGEWYGYTF. The whole variable domain, remainder taken from reference TRBV2 and TRBJ1-2, is EPEVTQTPSHQVTQMGQEVILRCVPISNHLYFYWYRQILGQKVEFLVSFYNNEISEKSEIFDDQFSVERPDGSNFTLKIRSTKLEDSAMYFCATFNRGQGEWYGYTFGSGTRLTVV.

This chain joins TRBV7-2 and TRBJ1-2; 10 bases fit TRBD1. There are 17 residues in the CDR3. V shed 0 bases, J shed 6 bases, and the junction held 10 bases outside the gene matches. CDR1 and CDR2 from the germline V gene are SGHTA and FQGNSA. This CDR3 is CASSLARGQGFRDGYTF. The CDR3 DNA follows: TGTGCCAGCAGCTTAGCGCGGGGACAGGGGTTTAGGGATGGCTACACCTTC.

The V call is TRBV11-2, the J call TRBJ2-5; D possibly matches TRBD1 or TRBD2 (5 bases each). Trimming removed 3 bases from V and 2 bases from J, with 16 bases in between. The CDR3 contains 16 residues. The germline gives CDR1 SGHAT, CDR2 FQNNGV. In nucleotides, the CDR3 is TGTGCCAGCAGCTTTAATGGGGGAGCAACTCAAGAGACCCAGTACTTC. This codes for CASSFNGGATQETQYF. The entire variable domain, with the rest obtained from reference TRBV11-2 and TRBJ2-5, is as follows: EAGVAQSPRYKIIEKRQSVAFWCNPISGHATLYWYQQILGQGPKLLIQFQNNGVVDDSQLPKDRFSAERLKGVDSTLKIQPAKLEDSAVYLCASSFNGGATQETQYFGPGTRLLVL.

The chain couples TRBV9 to TRBJ1-5, with D possibly TRBD1 on 6 matching bases. Trimming removed 4 bases at V and 5 bases at J, with 16 bases between. The CDR3 consists of 15 residues. From germline, CDR1 is SGDLS and CDR2 YYNGEE. CDR3 protein: CASSPQTGWDQPQHF. The DNA for the CDR3 is TGTGCCAGCAGCCCACAGACAGGCTGGGATCAGCCCCAGCATTTT.

V and J are TRBV10-3 and TRBJ2-1, with 14 nucleotides matching TRBD2. Trimming took 10 bases from V and 8 from J; bases not matched to a gene: 13. The CDR3 has 16 residues. The germline V gene encodes CDR1 ENHRY and CDR2 SYGVKD. CDR3 in DNA: TGTGCCAGCTACCCGGGACTAGCGGGAGCGAGGGATGAGCAGTTCTTC. Encoded protein: CASYPGLAGARDEQFF.

The rearrangement links TRBV15 to TRBJ1-1, with D possibly TRBD1 on 5 matching bases. This CDR3 contains 13 residues. Germline values: CDR1 LNHNV, CDR2 YYDKDF (reference sequence). V was clipped by 3 bases and J by 0 bases, with 5 bases between them. In nucleotides, the CDR3 is TGTGCCACCAGCAGGGGGGTGAACACTGAAGCTTTCTTT. It codes for CATSRGVNTEAFF.

This chain connects TRBV4-1 to TRBJ1-3; D is undetermined. The germline gives CDR1 MGHRA, CDR2 YSYEKL. V was trimmed by 1 base and J by 3 bases, leaving 7 bases between them. This CDR3 spans 14 amino acids. The CDR3 nucleotides read TGCGCCAGCAGCCAAGCGGTGCTTGGAAACACCATATATTTT. Its translation is CASSQAVLGNTIYF.

The V call is TRBV21-1, the J call TRBJ1-5; TRBD1, the D gene given by the table, was not confirmed from the DNA. TRBV21-1 has pseudogene status. The CDR3 consists of 15 residues. The CDR3 DNA reads TGTGCCAGCAGACACTACAGGGGAAGCAATCAGCCCCAGCATTTT. Translating it yields CASRHYRGSNQPQHF.

With respect to this clone: The sample holds other DNA sequences that translate to the same CDR3. This chain uses TRBV20-1 with TRBJ1-4; D call uncertain. Per germline, CDR1 DFQATT and CDR2 SNEGSKA (reference sequence). The CDR3 has 11 amino acids. The V gene lost 3 bases and the J gene lost 5 bases, with 4 bases spanning the gap. The CDR3 region is CSARRNEKLFF. In DNA, the CDR3 is TGCAGTGCTAGGAGGAATGAAAAACTGTTTTTT.

The chain joins TRBV12-5 to TRBJ2-2; the match to TRBD1 covers 7 bases. J lost 6 bases, V lost 0 bases, and 4 bases had no gene match. This CDR3 is 15 amino acids long. From germline, CDR1 is LGHNT and CDR2 FRNRAP. The CDR3 spells CASGLVIQGSGELFF. CDR3 coding DNA: TGTGCTAGTGGTTTGGTAATACAGGGGTCCGGGGAGCTGTTTTTT.

The chain uses TRBV10-3 and TRBJ2-7; D perhaps matches TRBD2 (5 bases). Trimming took off 7 bases at V and 0 bases at J, with 13 bases between the two ends. Per the germline V gene, CDR1 is ENHRY and CDR2 is SYGVKD. The CDR3 length is 14 residues. CDR3 in amino acids: CAITMGVSSYEQYF. The CDR3 DNA reads TGTGCCATCACCATGGGAGTTAGCTCCTACGAGCAGTACTTC.

The gene calls are TRBV5-4 and TRBJ2-2; a possible D gene is TRBD2 (6 bases). The V end was cut by 0 bases, the J end by 5 bases, with 11 bases between. The CDR3 extends over 15 amino acids. Germline CDR1 reads SGHNT; CDR2 reads YYREEE (reference sequence). For the CDR3, the DNA is TGTGCCAGCAGCTTGGCGGGGGTGGGAACCGGGGAGCTGTTTTTT. This translates into CASSLAGVGTGELFF.

The chain is built from TRBV7-9 and TRBJ2-5, with TRBD2 identical over 8 bases. CDR1 and CDR2 from the germline V gene are SEHNR and FQNEAQ (reference sequence). V lost 5 bases to trimming and J lost 3 bases; unmatched junction nucleotides: 8. The CDR3 sequence is 15 residues long. CDR3 DNA sequence: TGTGCCAGCAGCCGTCGGGGGGGCAAAGAAGAGACCCAGTACTTC. Encoded protein: CASSRRGGKEETQYF. Supplemented by reference TRBV7-9 and TRBJ2-5, the full variable domain reads DTGVSQNPRHKITKRGQNVTFRCDPISEHNRLYWYRQTLGQGPEFLTYFQNEAQLEKSRLLSDRFSAERPKGSFSTLEIQRTEQGDSAMYLCASSRRGGKEETQYFGPGTRLLVL.

This clone was seen once. This chain joins TRBV9 and TRBJ2-3; 9 bases are shared with TRBD1. Germline CDR1 and CDR2: SGDLS and YYNGEE. Trimming at V came to 4 bases and at J to 6 bases, leaving 6 bases not matched to a gene. CDR3 size: 14 residues. The CDR3 loop is CASSPRTGVDTQYF. The CDR3 region has the DNA TGTGCCAGCAGCCCACGGACAGGGGTTGATACGCAGTATTTT.

The V gene is TRBV7-2, the J gene TRBJ2-1; D possibly matches TRBD1 or TRBD2 (5 bases each). V lost 1 base to trimming and J lost 4 bases, with 8 bases between them. The CDR3 is made up of 14 amino acids. Germline-derived CDR1 and CDR2 are SGHTA and FQGNSA. The DNA for the CDR3 is TGTGCCAGCAGCTTAGTCGGGGCATACAATGAGCAGTTCTTC. Translating gives CASSLVGAYNEQFF.

The rearrangement links TRBV6-6 to TRBJ2-7; D uncertain. The germline V gene encodes CDR1 MNHNY and CDR2 SVGAGI (reference sequence). Trimming took 0 bases from V and 4 from J, leaving 7 bases between them. The CDR3 loop spans 13 amino acids. CDR3 sequence: CASSYSMRYEQYF. Here the CDR3 DNA reads TGTGCCAGCAGTTACTCGATGAGATACGAGCAGTACTTC.

The rearrangement uses TRBV7-9 and TRBJ2-5, with 14 bases fitting TRBD2. The ends lost 5 bases at V and 5 bases at J; junction bases unmatched: 10. The CDR3 is 17 residues long. CDR1 and CDR2 from the germline V gene are SEHNR and FQNEAQ (reference sequence). In nucleotides, the CDR3 is TGTGCCAGCAGCCCCTGGACTAGCGGGGGGTATGGCGAGACCCAGTACTTC. It yields the protein CASSPWTSGGYGETQYF.

The chain has TRBV5-6 and TRBJ2-1; tentatively, D is TRBD1 or TRBD2 (5 bases each). The length of the CDR3 is 12 residues. The germline V gene has CDR1 SGHDT and CDR2 YYEEEE. V was shortened by 5 bases and J by 9 bases, with 12 bases between the two germline ends. The CDR3 region has the DNA TGTGCCAGCAGTTCGTCCGGGACTGAGCAGTTCTTC. Translating it yields CASSSSGTEQFF.

The sample holds one count of this clone. The gene calls are TRBV10-3 and TRBJ2-7; 8 nucleotides align to TRBD1. V lost 10 bases to trimming and J lost 5 bases; unmatched junction nucleotides: 4. CDR1 ENHRY and CDR2 SYGVKD come from the germline V gene. CDR3 length: 11 amino acids. The CDR3 sequence is CASDRGDEQYF. The CDR3 region has the DNA TGTGCCAGTGACAGGGGAGACGAGCAGTACTTC.

This clone was observed a few times. This rearrangement joins TRBV20-1 to TRBJ1-2; 7 bases agree with TRBD1. V was pared by 7 bases and J by 7 bases, with 6 bases of the junction left unmatched. From germline, CDR1 is DFQATT and CDR2 SNEGSKA (reference sequence). The CDR3 is made up of 11 amino acids. This CDR3 is CSGRQGSGYTF. In DNA form, the CDR3 reads TGCAGTGGGAGACAGGGATCTGGCTACACCTTC.

This chain connects TRBV29-1 to TRBJ2-2, with a possible D match to TRBD2 (7 bases). The CDR3 has 14 amino acids. Germline V gene sequence: CDR1 SQVTM, CDR2 ANQGSEA. V dropped 6 bases and J dropped 7 bases, with 18 bases sitting between them. CDR3 sequence reads: CSVEMGGHGGELFF. The CDR3 DNA reads TGCAGCGTCGAGATGGGGGGGCATGGCGGGGAGCTGTTTTTT.

The chain links TRBV11-3 to TRBJ2-1, with no clear D. The germline V gene encodes CDR1 SGHNT and CDR2 YENEEA. There are 13 residues in the CDR3. Trimming removed 4 bases from V and 4 bases from J, with 8 bases in between. CDR3 sequence (DNA): TGTGCCAGCAGCTACGGCGGTTACAATGAGCAGTTCTTC. Its translation is CASSYGGYNEQFF.

The V call is TRBV7-8, the J call TRBJ2-2, with unresolved D. Germline V gene data show CDR1 as SGHVS and CDR2 as FQNEAQ. This CDR3 is 16 amino acids long. Trimming left V 5 bases short and J 1 base short, with 14 bases between. CDR3: CASSHLLDRNTGELFF. CDR3 DNA: TGTGCCAGCAGCCACCTCCTGGACCGGAACACCGGGGAGCTGTTTTTT.

Note on this clone: Other DNA sequences in the sample encode the same CDR3. The rearrangement links TRBV19 to TRBJ1-5; TRBD1 agrees at 9 bases. Germline CDR1 LNHDA, CDR2 SQIVND (reference sequence). After removal of 8 bases from V and 6 bases from J, the junction contained 5 bases not matched to a gene. The CDR3 extends over 13 amino acids. The CDR3 nucleotides are TGTGCCAGTCGACAGGGGGGTGCTCAGCCCCAGCATTTT. Translated, it gives CASRQGGAQPQHF.

The gene calls are TRBV6-5 and TRBJ2-5, with D possibly matching TRBD1 (6 bases). The V gene's germline CDR1 is MNHEY and CDR2 SVGAGI. This CDR3 is 14 amino acids long. Trimming removed 0 bases from V and 6 bases from J, with 11 bases in between. CDR3 residues: CASSYSSGVKTQYF. The CDR3 nucleotides are TGTGCCAGCAGTTACTCTTCAGGGGTTAAGACCCAGTACTTC.